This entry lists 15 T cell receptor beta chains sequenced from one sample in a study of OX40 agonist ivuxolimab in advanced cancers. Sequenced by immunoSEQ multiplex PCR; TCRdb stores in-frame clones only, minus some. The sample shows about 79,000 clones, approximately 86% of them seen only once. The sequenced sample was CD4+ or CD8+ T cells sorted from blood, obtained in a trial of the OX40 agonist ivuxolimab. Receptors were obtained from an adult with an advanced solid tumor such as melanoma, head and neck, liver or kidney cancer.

CDR3 nucleotides: TGTGCCAGCAGCTCCGGACAGGGAGAGCAGTACTTC. Translated: CASSSGQGEQYF. The chain uses TRBV7-6 and TRBJ2-5, with 8 bases lining up with TRBD1. Looked up from germline, CDR1 is SGHVS and CDR2 is FNYEAQ. The length of the CDR3 is 12 residues. The junction had 6 bases not matched to a gene; V was cut back by 4 bases and J by 11 bases.

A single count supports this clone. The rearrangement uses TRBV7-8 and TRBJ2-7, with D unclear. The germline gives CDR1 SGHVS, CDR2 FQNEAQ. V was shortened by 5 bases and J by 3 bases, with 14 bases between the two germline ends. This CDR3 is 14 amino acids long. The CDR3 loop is CASSPVGGNYEQYF. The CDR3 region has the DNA TGTGCCAGCAGCCCCGTCGGCGGAAACTACGAGCAGTACTTC. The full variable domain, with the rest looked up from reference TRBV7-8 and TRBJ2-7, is GAGVSQSPRYKVAKRGQDVALRCDPISGHVSLFWYQQALGQGPEFLTYFQNEAQLDKSGLPSDRFFAERPEGSVSTLKIQRTQQEDSAVYLCASSPVGGNYEQYFGPGTRLTVT.

The CDR3 here is CASSFSLGSYTQYF. The CDR3 nucleotides are TGTGCCAGCAGCTTTTCCTTAGGTTCTTATACGCAGTATTTT. The chain joins TRBV7-3 to TRBJ2-3, with D hard to call. This CDR3 contains 14 residues. The V end was cut by 3 bases, the J end by 7 bases, with 14 bases between. CDR1 is SGHTA and CDR2 is FQGTGA in the germline V gene.

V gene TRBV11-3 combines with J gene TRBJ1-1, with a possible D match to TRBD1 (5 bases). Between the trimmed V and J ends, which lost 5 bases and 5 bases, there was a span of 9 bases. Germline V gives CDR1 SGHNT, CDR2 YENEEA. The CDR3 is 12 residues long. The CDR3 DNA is TGTGCCAGCAGCCCACAGGAGACTGAAGCTTTCTTT. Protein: CASSPQETEAFF.

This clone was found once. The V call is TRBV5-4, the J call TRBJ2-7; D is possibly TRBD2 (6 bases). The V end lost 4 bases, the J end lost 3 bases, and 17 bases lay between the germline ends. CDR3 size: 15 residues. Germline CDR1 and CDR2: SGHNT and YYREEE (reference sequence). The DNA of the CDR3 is TGTGCCAGCAGCCAAGAGGGTCTAGCGAACTACGAGCAGTACTTC. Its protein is CASSQEGLANYEQYF.

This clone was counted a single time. The CDR3 protein is CARDRYNEQFF. The CDR3 bases are TGTGCCCGGGACAGATACAATGAGCAGTTCTTC. This chain links TRBV30 with TRBJ2-1; 7 nucleotides align to TRBD1. This CDR3 has 11 residues. From germline, CDR1 is GTSNPN and CDR2 SVGIG (reference sequence). The junction had 2 bases not matched to a gene; V was cut back by 8 bases and J by 4 bases.

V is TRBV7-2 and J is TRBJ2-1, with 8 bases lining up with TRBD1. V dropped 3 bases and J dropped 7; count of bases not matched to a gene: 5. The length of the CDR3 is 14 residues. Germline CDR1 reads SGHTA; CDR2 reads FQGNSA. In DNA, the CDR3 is TGTGCCAGCAGCTTTGTGACAGGGGAGAATGAGCAGTTCTTC. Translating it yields CASSFVTGENEQFF. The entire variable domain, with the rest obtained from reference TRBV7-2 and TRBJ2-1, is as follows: GAGVSQSPSNKVTEKGKDVELRCDPISGHTALYWYRQSLGQGLEFLIYFQGNSAPDKSGLPSDRFSAERTGGSVSTLTIQRTQQEDSAVYLCASSFVTGENEQFFGPGTRLTVL.

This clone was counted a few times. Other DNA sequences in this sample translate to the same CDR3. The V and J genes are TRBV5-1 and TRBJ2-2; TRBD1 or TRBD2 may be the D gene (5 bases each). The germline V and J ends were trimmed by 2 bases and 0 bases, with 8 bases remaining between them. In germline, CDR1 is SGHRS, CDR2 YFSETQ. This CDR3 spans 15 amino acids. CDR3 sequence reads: CASSLRGPNTGELFF. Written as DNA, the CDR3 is TGCGCCAGCAGCTTAAGGGGACCGAACACCGGGGAGCTGTTTTTT.

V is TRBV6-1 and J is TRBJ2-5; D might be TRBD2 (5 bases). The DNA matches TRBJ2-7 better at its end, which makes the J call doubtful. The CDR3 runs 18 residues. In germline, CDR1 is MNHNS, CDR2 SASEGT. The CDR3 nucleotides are TGTGCCAGCAGTGGGTCGAAACACCTCGGGAACGGTTCCTACGAGCAGTACTTC. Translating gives CASSGSKHLGNGSYEQYF.

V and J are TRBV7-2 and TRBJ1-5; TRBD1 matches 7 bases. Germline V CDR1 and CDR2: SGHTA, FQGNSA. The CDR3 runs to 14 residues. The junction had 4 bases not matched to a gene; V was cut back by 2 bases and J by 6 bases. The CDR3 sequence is CASSLRTGTQPQHF. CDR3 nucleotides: TGTGCCAGCAGCTTACGGACAGGTACTCAGCCCCAGCATTTT.

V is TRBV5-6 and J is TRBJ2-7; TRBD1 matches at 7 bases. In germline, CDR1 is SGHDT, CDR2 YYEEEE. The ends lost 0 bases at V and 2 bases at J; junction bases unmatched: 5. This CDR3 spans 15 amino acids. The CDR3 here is CASSLAPDRAYEQYF. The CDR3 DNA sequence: TGTGCCAGCAGCTTGGCCCCCGACAGGGCCTACGAGCAGTACTTC.

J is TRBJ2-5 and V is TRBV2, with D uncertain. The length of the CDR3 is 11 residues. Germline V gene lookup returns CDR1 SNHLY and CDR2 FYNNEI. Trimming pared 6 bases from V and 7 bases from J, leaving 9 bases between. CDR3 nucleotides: TGTGCCAGCAGCCCCTACGGGACCCAGTACTTC. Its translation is CASSPYGTQYF.

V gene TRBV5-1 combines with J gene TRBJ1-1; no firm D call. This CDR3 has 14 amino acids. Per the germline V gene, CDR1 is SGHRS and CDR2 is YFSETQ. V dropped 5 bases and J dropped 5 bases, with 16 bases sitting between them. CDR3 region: CASRTDYMSTEAFF. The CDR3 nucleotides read TGCGCCAGCAGGACGGACTACATGTCGACTGAAGCTTTCTTT.

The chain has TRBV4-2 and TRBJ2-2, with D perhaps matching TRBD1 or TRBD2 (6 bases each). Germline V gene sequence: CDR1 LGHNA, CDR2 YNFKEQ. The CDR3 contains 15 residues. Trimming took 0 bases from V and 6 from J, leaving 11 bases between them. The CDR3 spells CASSQEYGGPGELFF. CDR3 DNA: TGTGCCAGCAGCCAAGAATATGGGGGGCCCGGGGAGCTGTTTTTT.

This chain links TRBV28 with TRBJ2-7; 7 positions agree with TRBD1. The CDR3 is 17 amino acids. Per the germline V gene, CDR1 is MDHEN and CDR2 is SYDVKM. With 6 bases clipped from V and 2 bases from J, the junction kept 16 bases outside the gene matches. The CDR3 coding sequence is TGTGCCAGCAGCTTACAGGGGATTACGGAACCGACCTACGAGCAGTACTTC. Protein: CASSLQGITEPTYEQYF.